The next 25 T cell receptor beta chains were all read from a single sample in a study of neoadjuvant nivolumab and ipilimumab in lung cancer. Profiled with immunoSEQ multiplex PCR; TCRdb holds only in-frame clones, not every one. The repertoire includes some 8,000 clones, around 79% of them detected once, and about 6.2% sits in the top ten. This sample comprised adjacent normal lung tissue, obtained after neoadjuvant nivolumab, alone or with ipilimumab, at or shortly before surgery. These TCRs come from an adult with non-small cell lung cancer.

The V and J genes are TRBV30 and TRBJ1-6, with D tentatively TRBD1 (5 bases). The CDR3 runs 14 residues. V lost 8 bases and J 5 bases, leaving 16 bases between the germline ends. From germline, CDR1 is GTSNPN and CDR2 SVGIG (reference sequence). CDR3 region: CARSWDGNNSPLHF. In nucleotides, the CDR3 is TGTGCCCGGTCGTGGGACGGCAATAATTCACCCCTCCACTTT.

The V and J genes are TRBV4-2 and TRBJ2-2; 8 bases map to TRBD2. Germline trimming cut 1 base from V and 3 bases from J; bases unmatched to any gene: 7. The length of the CDR3 is 17 residues. Germline CDR1 and CDR2: LGHNA and YNFKEQ. The CDR3 DNA reads TGTGCCAGCAGCCAAGCTGGTGCGGGGGGACACACCGGGGAGCTGTTTTTT. Its translation is CASSQAGAGGHTGELFF.

The chain joins TRBV4-3 to TRBJ2-7; D is perhaps TRBD1 (5 bases). The length of the CDR3 is 14 residues. Germline CDR1 reads LGHNA; CDR2 reads YSLEER. The V gene lost 1 base and the J gene lost 4 bases, with 11 bases spanning the gap. CDR3 residues: CASSQAVQGYEQYF. The CDR3 DNA follows: TGCGCCAGCAGCCAAGCCGTTCAGGGATACGAGCAGTACTTC.

The table lists this clone with a count of one. V and J are TRBV5-1 and TRBJ1-2, with TRBD1 identical over 8 bases. The ends lost 4 bases at V and 6 bases at J; junction bases unmatched: 5. This CDR3 comprises 13 residues. Looked up from germline, CDR1 is SGHRS and CDR2 is YFSETQ. The CDR3 spells CASSTGQGDGYTF. The CDR3 nucleotides are TGCGCCAGCAGCACCGGACAGGGAGATGGCTACACCTTC.

The chain has TRBV30 and TRBJ1-4; D might be TRBD1 (5 bases). This CDR3 is built from 13 residues. Trimming took off 2 bases at V and 8 bases at J, with 12 bases between the two ends. CDR1 is GTSNPN, CDR2 SVGIG, per germline (reference sequence). CDR3 in amino acids: CAWSPGVAEKLFF. CDR3 nucleotides: TGTGCCTGGAGTCCGGGGGTGGCGGAAAAACTGTTTTTT.

The chain combines TRBV29-1 with TRBJ2-7; 8 nucleotides line up with TRBD1. J gave up 3 bases and V 7 bases, and 8 bases lay outside the gene matches. Germline V CDR1 and CDR2: SQVTM, ANQGSEA. The CDR3 runs to 13 residues. CDR3 sequence reads: CSASDRAGYEQYF. The CDR3 DNA reads TGCAGCGCCTCGGACAGGGCGGGCTACGAGCAGTACTTC.

The V and J genes are TRBV11-1 and TRBJ2-7, with 8 bases lining up with TRBD1. Germline V gene data show CDR1 as SGHAT and CDR2 as FQDESV (reference sequence). The CDR3 runs to 14 residues. J lost 6 bases, V lost 4 bases, and 8 bases had no gene match. CDR3 nucleotides: TGTGCCAGCAGCTCGGGACAGGCGGCCGGCGAGCAGTACTTC. It yields the protein CASSSGQAAGEQYF.

The gene calls are TRBV11-2 and TRBJ2-4; 10 nucleotides line up with TRBD1. CDR1 and CDR2 from the germline V gene are SGHAT and FQNNGV. CDR3 size: 14 residues. V was clipped by 5 bases and J by 14 bases; unmatched bases: 12. The CDR3 bases are TGTGCCAGCAGCATTAACGGACAGGGGGAGAGGAAGTACTTC. Residues: CASSINGQGERKYF.

The chain couples TRBV10-3 to TRBJ2-1; D might be TRBD1 (6 bases). Germline CDR1 ENHRY, CDR2 SYGVKD. CDR3 size: 13 residues. Trimming cost V 2 bases and J 7 bases, with 9 bases left between them. CDR3 in amino acids: CAISETGRNEQFF. The CDR3 nucleotides are TGTGCCATCAGTGAGACAGGGCGGAATGAGCAGTTCTTC.

This clone was counted a few times. The chain links TRBV7-9 to TRBJ1-2; D unclear. Germline assignment: CDR1 SEHNR and CDR2 FQNEAQ (reference sequence). The V gene lost 3 bases and the J gene lost 2 bases, with 13 bases spanning the gap. This CDR3 is built from 15 residues. As DNA, the CDR3 is TGTGCCAGCAGCTTGGCCGGTGGAACCAACTATGGCTACACCTTC. Its translation is CASSLAGGTNYGYTF.

The genes are TRBV10-3 and TRBJ2-5; 9 nucleotides align to TRBD1. Germline V gives CDR1 ENHRY, CDR2 SYGVKD. V gave up 6 bases and J gave up 2 bases; unmatched junction bases: 7. The CDR3 consists of 15 residues. The CDR3 bases are TGTGCCATCAGGCCGGGACAGGGAGGTCAAGAGACCCAGTACTTC. Translated: CAIRPGQGGQETQYF.

This clone has more than one count but fewer than ten. This chain connects TRBV29-1 to TRBJ1-2, with TRBD1 matching 7 bases. J was trimmed by 7 bases and V by 4 bases; bases with no gene match: 12. The CDR3 totals 14 residues. Per the germline V gene, CDR1 is SQVTM and CDR2 is ANQGSEA. CDR3 DNA: TGCAGCGTTGGGGACGACAGGGACTATATTGGCTACACCTTC. Encoded protein: CSVGDDRDYIGYTF.

The J gene is TRBJ1-1, the V gene TRBV5-6, with a possible D match to TRBD1 (5 bases). The CDR3 contains 14 residues. Trimming left V 0 bases short and J 1 base short, with 7 bases between. Germline V gene sequence: CDR1 SGHDT, CDR2 YYEEEE. For the CDR3, the DNA is TGTGCCAGCAGCTTGGACAGGTCGAACACTGAAGCTTTCTTT. It is translated as CASSLDRSNTEAFF.

CDR3 DNA sequence: TGTGCCAGTAGTACATCGACAGCTTATGGCTACACCTTC. Amino acid sequence: CASSTSTAYGYTF. V is TRBV19 and J is TRBJ1-2; D is possibly TRBD1 (5 bases). V lost 4 bases and J lost 5, with 11 bases in between. CDR1 LNHDA and CDR2 SQIVND come from the germline V gene (reference sequence). The CDR3 has 13 residues.

This clone ranks as medium-sized (0.01 to 0.1%). The genes are TRBV6-6 and TRBJ1-1; no clear D. Per germline, CDR1 MNHNY and CDR2 SVGAGI (reference sequence). This CDR3 spans 14 amino acids. With 6 bases removed from V and 1 base from J, the gap between germline ends came to 12 bases. The CDR3 DNA is TGTGCCAGCAGACAACTAGTGGGGAACACTGAAGCTTTCTTT. Its translation is CASRQLVGNTEAFF.

The chain combines TRBV6-5 with TRBJ1-1, with D possibly being TRBD1 (6 bases). The length of the CDR3 is 13 residues. Between the trimmed V and J ends, which lost 8 bases and 3 bases, there was a span of 13 bases. CDR1 MNHEY and CDR2 SVGAGI come from the germline V gene. The CDR3 coding sequence is TGTGCCAGCTCAGGGGAGGGGGACACTGAAGCTTTCTTT. This gives the protein CASSGEGDTEAFF.

This chain links TRBV19 with TRBJ1-5; D gene unclear. This CDR3 has 14 amino acids. The V end lost 2 bases, the J end lost 2 bases, and 7 bases lay between the germline ends. The germline gives CDR1 LNHDA, CDR2 SQIVND (reference sequence). The CDR3: CASSIISGNQPQHF. The CDR3 region has the DNA TGTGCCAGTAGTATAATCAGCGGCAATCAGCCCCAGCATTTT.

This chain links TRBV2 with TRBJ2-7, with no clear D. From germline, CDR1 is SNHLY and CDR2 FYNNEI. This CDR3 is built from 14 residues. V dropped 6 bases and J dropped 0 bases, with 12 bases sitting between them. The CDR3 DNA reads TGTGCCAGCAGAGAGCTCCACAACTCCTACGAGCAGTACTTC. This gives the protein CASRELHNSYEQYF. Full variable domain (missing parts from reference TRBV2 and TRBJ2-7): EPEVTQTPSHQVTQMGQEVILRCVPISNHLYFYWYRQILGQKVEFLVSFYNNEISEKSEIFDDQFSVERPDGSNFTLKIRSTKLEDSAMYFCASRELHNSYEQYFGPGTRLTVT.

The chain carries TRBV10-3 and TRBJ1-1; D is unclear. The CDR3 has 15 residues. The ends were cut back, 3 bases at V and 2 bases at J, with 13 bases in the middle. Per the germline V gene, CDR1 is ENHRY and CDR2 is SYGVKD. CDR3 DNA sequence: TGTGCCATCAGTGATTTCCAGGCGGGAAACACTGAAGCTTTCTTT. Translating gives CAISDFQAGNTEAFF.

This clone was counted only a few times. The chain recombines TRBV6-5 with TRBJ2-7; D uncertain. Trimming stripped 6 bases from V and 5 bases from J, with 11 bases between. The CDR3 has 12 residues. From germline, CDR1 is MNHEY and CDR2 SVGAGI. Here the CDR3 reads CASRFSEDEQYF. DNA for the CDR3: TGTGCCAGCAGGTTCTCTGAGGACGAGCAGTACTTC.

The chain links TRBV6-5 to TRBJ1-2; D is perhaps TRBD1 (6 bases). The CDR3 contains 14 residues. Germline lookup yields CDR1 MNHEY and CDR2 SVGAGI. The V gene lost 2 bases and the J gene lost 4 bases, with 11 bases spanning the gap. CDR3 residues: CASSYNQGSYGYTF. The CDR3 DNA follows: TGTGCCAGCAGTTACAACCAGGGGAGCTATGGCTACACCTTC.

The chain recombines TRBV29-1 with TRBJ1-1; D gene ambiguous. The CDR3 runs to 10 residues. The germline V and J ends were trimmed by 4 bases and 8 bases, with 8 bases remaining between them. Germline V gene data show CDR1 as SQVTM and CDR2 as ANQGSEA. This CDR3 reads CSVVSGEAFF. The CDR3 region has the DNA TGCAGCGTTGTTAGCGGAGAAGCTTTCTTT.

The chain links TRBV30 to TRBJ2-2, with TRBD1 matching over 9 bases. CDR1 GTSNPN and CDR2 SVGIG come from the germline V gene (reference sequence). The length of the CDR3 is 14 residues. V shed 7 bases and J 1 base; nucleotides not matched to a gene: 4. The CDR3 sequence: CASPGQGNTGELFF. The DNA for the CDR3 is TGTGCCTCCCCGGGACAGGGGAACACCGGGGAGCTGTTTTTT.

The chain employs TRBV4-2 and TRBJ2-3, with D unresolved. V was trimmed by 2 bases and J by 2 bases, leaving 11 bases between them. The CDR3 is 15 residues long. Germline CDR1 and CDR2: LGHNA and YNFKEQ. CDR3 DNA: TGTGCCAGCAGCCAATCACGGAGTCTCACAGATACGCAGTATTTT. It specifies CASSQSRSLTDTQYF.

There are a few counts of this clone. V and J are TRBV19 and TRBJ2-7; TRBD1 matches at 7 bases. Germline V gene data show CDR1 as LNHDA and CDR2 as SQIVND (reference sequence). V shed 4 bases, J shed 5 bases, and the junction held 11 bases outside the gene matches. CDR3 length equals 15 residues. CDR3 sequence reads: CASSSRGGDGDEQYF. The DNA of the CDR3 is TGTGCCAGTAGTAGTAGAGGGGGCGATGGTGACGAGCAGTACTTC.